These 23 T cell receptor beta chains were sequenced from one sample in a study of cytomegalovirus exposure and HLA in healthy donors. Repertoires were generated with immunoSEQ multiplex PCR, while TCRdb's copy carries only in-frame clones and drops some. The sample contains about 250,000 clones, more than 75% of which appear only once. The sequencing input was PBMCs. These receptor sequences come from a man between 18 and 29 years old in good health and CMV-seropositive.

The CDR3 nucleotides are TGTGCCACCAGCAAAACTAGCACAGATACGCAGTATTTT. Its translation is CATSKTSTDTQYF. The genes are TRBV15 and TRBJ2-3; unclear D gene. The ends were cut back, 4 bases at V and 0 bases at J, with 5 bases in the middle. Germline-derived CDR1 and CDR2 are LNHNV and YYDKDF (reference sequence). The CDR3 loop spans 13 amino acids. Full variable domain (remainder filled in from reference TRBV15 and TRBJ2-3): DAMVIQNPRYQVTQFGKPVTLSCSQTLNHNVMYWYQQKSSQAPKLLFHYYDKDFNNEADTPDNFQSRRPNTSFCFLDIRSPGLGDTAMYLCATSKTSTDTQYFGPGTRLTVL.

The genes are TRBV27 and TRBJ1-5; D ambiguous. The CDR3 is 15 amino acids. Germline V lookup: CDR1 MNHEY, CDR2 SMNVEV (reference sequence). Trimming took 2 bases from V and 10 from J, leaving 18 bases between them. The CDR3 loop is CASSLTPDPVEPQHF. CDR3 coding DNA: TGTGCCAGCAGTTTAACGCCGGACCCGGTTGAACCCCAGCATTTT.

The chain couples TRBV5-1 to TRBJ2-5; D gene ambiguous. The CDR3 totals 16 residues. Trimming left V 0 bases short and J 2 bases short, with 14 bases between. Germline V gene lookup returns CDR1 SGHRS and CDR2 YFSETQ. The chain's CDR3 is CASSLGWWQKQETQYF. The CDR3 nucleotides are TGCGCCAGCAGCTTGGGTTGGTGGCAAAAACAAGAGACCCAGTACTTC.

The gene calls are TRBV4-1 and TRBJ1-5; unclear D gene. The CDR3 sequence is 15 residues long. V lost 1 base to trimming and J lost 0 bases, with 7 bases between them. Germline V gene lookup returns CDR1 MGHRA and CDR2 YSYEKL. The CDR3 is CASSQVRGSNQPQHF. The CDR3 region has the DNA TGCGCCAGCAGCCAAGTGCGGGGTAGCAATCAGCCCCAGCATTTT.

The chain links TRBV30 to TRBJ1-1; no firm D call. The CDR3 has 13 amino acids. From germline, CDR1 is GTSNPN and CDR2 SVGIG (reference sequence). With 0 bases removed from V and 4 bases from J, the gap between germline ends came to 9 bases. DNA for the CDR3: TGTGCCTGGAGTGTAAACTTCGGCACTGAAGCTTTCTTT. Amino acid sequence: CAWSVNFGTEAFF.

The chain employs TRBV2 and TRBJ1-1, with a tentative D call TRBD1 (5 bases). Germline V lookup: CDR1 SNHLY, CDR2 FYNNEI. V was cut by 0 bases and J by 0 bases, with 11 bases left in between. CDR3 length: 16 amino acids. This chain's CDR3 is CASSEAAGPMNTEAFF. In DNA, the CDR3 is TGTGCCAGCAGTGAAGCGGCAGGGCCGATGAACACTGAAGCTTTCTTT.

The chain combines TRBV4-1 with TRBJ2-1; 8 nucleotides agree with TRBD2. Germline CDR1 reads MGHRA; CDR2 reads YSYEKL. There are 14 residues in the CDR3. Unmatched junction bases numbered 6, after V lost 6 bases and J lost 5 bases. The CDR3 region is CASSLLAGNNEQFF. DNA of the CDR3: TGCGCCAGCAGTCTTCTAGCGGGCAACAATGAGCAGTTCTTC.

This chain links TRBV6-5 with TRBJ2-7; D possibly corresponds to TRBD2 (5 bases). Looked up from germline, CDR1 is MNHEY and CDR2 is SVGAGI. V gave up 4 bases and J gave up 1 base, with 14 bases separating them. The CDR3 is made up of 15 amino acids. The CDR3 coding sequence is TGTGCCAGCAGTTTCCGAGGCGGGCGTTCCTACGAGCAGTACTTC. Translating it yields CASSFRGGRSYEQYF.

The chain uses TRBV5-5 and TRBJ1-2; 8 positions match TRBD1. This CDR3 is 17 amino acids long. J gave up 1 base and V 4 bases, and 12 bases lay outside the gene matches. The germline V gene encodes CDR1 SGHKS and CDR2 YYEKEE (reference sequence). The DNA of the CDR3 is TGTGCCAGCAGCAGACGACAGGGGACGGGTGTTAACTATGGCTACACCTTC. This translates into CASSRRQGTGVNYGYTF. Full variable domain (remainder filled in from reference TRBV5-5 and TRBJ1-2): DAGVTQSPTHLIKTRGQQVTLRCSPISGHKSVSWYQQVLGQGPQFIFQYYEKEERGRGNFPDRFSARQFPNYSSELNVNALLLGDSALYLCASSRRQGTGVNYGYTFGSGTRLTVV.

The V and J genes are TRBV4-1 and TRBJ1-2; 9 bases agree with TRBD1. From germline, CDR1 is MGHRA and CDR2 YSYEKL. This CDR3 is 15 amino acids long. Unmatched junction bases numbered 3, after V lost 0 bases and J lost 4 bases. The CDR3 DNA reads TGCGCCAGCAGCCAAGAGGACAGGGGCAGCTATGGCTACACCTTC. Residues: CASSQEDRGSYGYTF.

As regards this clone: Additional DNA sequences in this sample encode the identical CDR3. The J gene is TRBJ2-7, the V gene TRBV30; D is perhaps TRBD1 (6 bases). CDR3 size: 12 residues. V lost 1 base, J lost 4 bases, and 8 bases lay in between. Germline-derived CDR1 and CDR2 are GTSNPN and SVGIG (reference sequence). CDR3 protein: CAWSAQGYEQYF. CDR3 coding DNA: TGTGCCTGGAGTGCACAGGGATACGAGCAGTACTTC.

The chain links TRBV27 to TRBJ2-3, with D uncertain. Deletions cut 3 bases from V and 0 bases from J, with 4 bases between. Germline V lookup: CDR1 MNHEY, CDR2 SMNVEV (reference sequence). CDR3 length: 13 amino acids. In nucleotides, the CDR3 is TGTGCCAGCAGTTTCCAGAGCACAGATACGCAGTATTTT. It codes for CASSFQSTDTQYF.

The chain recombines TRBV18 with TRBJ1-2; D gene uncertain. The germline CDR1 and CDR2 sequences are KGHSH and LQKENI. V lost 3 bases, J lost 8 bases, and 13 bases lay in between. The CDR3 spans 13 residues. CDR3 residues: CASSPLEPTGYTF. In DNA form, the CDR3 reads TGTGCCAGCTCACCTTTAGAACCAACGGGCTACACCTTC.

This chain uses TRBV28 with TRBJ1-4, with D unclear. CDR1 is MDHEN and CDR2 is SYDVKM in the germline V gene. V lost 4 bases to trimming and J lost 8 bases, with 5 bases between them. The CDR3 totals 11 residues. CDR3 sequence reads: CASSWEEKLFF. In DNA, the CDR3 is TGTGCCAGCAGTTGGGAAGAAAAACTGTTTTTT.

V usage is TRBV27 and J usage is TRBJ2-6; 10 bases map to TRBD2. Germline V gene sequence: CDR1 MNHEY, CDR2 SMNVEV (reference sequence). Trimming cost V 5 bases and J 1 base; bases outside gene matches: 5. The CDR3 consists of 17 residues. CDR3 amino acids: CASSQLAGDSGANVLTF. The DNA for the CDR3 is TGTGCCAGCAGTCAGCTAGCGGGGGATTCTGGGGCCAACGTCCTGACTTTC.

The CDR3 here is CASSSGREQFF. The DNA for the CDR3 is TGTGCCAGTAGTAGCGGGAGGGAGCAGTTCTTC. The chain combines TRBV19 with TRBJ2-1; 8 nucleotides align to TRBD2. J gave up 10 bases and V 4 bases, and 0 bases lay outside the gene matches. The germline V gene encodes CDR1 LNHDA and CDR2 SQIVND (reference sequence). The CDR3 loop spans 11 amino acids.

The rearrangement links TRBV27 to TRBJ2-5, with 10 bases aligning to TRBD1. Trimming cost V 6 bases and J 5 bases; bases outside gene matches: 6. The CDR3 loop spans 14 amino acids. Germline lookup yields CDR1 MNHEY and CDR2 SMNVEV (reference sequence). This chain's CDR3 is CASSPTGGAETQYF. CDR3 DNA: TGTGCCAGCAGCCCGACAGGGGGCGCGGAGACCCAGTACTTC.

Only a few counts were recorded for this clone. This rearrangement joins TRBV6-5 to TRBJ1-1; TRBD1 is a possible D gene (5 bases). The V gene lost 11 bases and the J gene lost 5 bases, with 18 bases spanning the gap. The CDR3 length is 13 residues. Germline-derived CDR1 and CDR2 are MNHEY and SVGAGI. DNA for the CDR3: TGTGCCTCCGCGGACACGTCCCTGACTGAAGCTTTCTTT. It is translated as CASADTSLTEAFF.

The sample holds one count of this clone. In nucleotides, the CDR3 is TGTGCCAGCAGCGTAGGATGGGGGAACAGAGAAAAACTGTTTTTT. Its translation is CASSVGWGNREKLFF. The chain links TRBV9 to TRBJ1-4; the D gene is possibly TRBD1 (5 bases). V was shortened by 0 bases and J by 8 bases, with 14 bases between the two germline ends. Germline assignment: CDR1 SGDLS and CDR2 YYNGEE. This CDR3 is built from 15 residues.

The chain carries TRBV5-6 and TRBJ2-1; no reliable D call. CDR1 is SGHDT, CDR2 YYEEEE, per germline. This CDR3 is built from 15 residues. Trimming left V 4 bases short and J 5 bases short, with 16 bases between. DNA of the CDR3: TGTGCCAGCAGCCATGCAGGCGGCGGCCACAATGAGCAGTTCTTC. This translates into CASSHAGGGHNEQFF.

This clone was detected a few times. The V and J genes are TRBV7-2 and TRBJ2-7; perhaps D is TRBD1 or TRBD2 (5 bases each). Germline V CDR1 and CDR2: SGHTA, FQGNSA. V was shortened by 0 bases and J by 0 bases, with 12 bases between the two germline ends. The CDR3 runs 16 residues. The CDR3 reads CASSLAWSGSSYEQYF. The CDR3 nucleotides are TGTGCCAGCAGCTTAGCCTGGTCAGGGAGCTCCTACGAGCAGTACTTC.

The chain is built from TRBV5-1 and TRBJ2-3, with a weak D call TRBD2 (6 bases). Deletions cut 3 bases from V and 1 base from J, with 18 bases between. The CDR3 extends over 17 amino acids. The germline CDR1 and CDR2 sequences are SGHRS and YFSETQ. CDR3 amino acids: CASSWMWEEGGTDTQYF. As DNA, the CDR3 is TGCGCCAGCAGCTGGATGTGGGAGGAGGGAGGCACAGATACGCAGTATTTT.

This clone was observed a single time. The chain joins TRBV5-1 to TRBJ2-1; 8 positions match TRBD1. V dropped 2 bases and J dropped 6; count of bases not matched to a gene: 4. Looked up from germline, CDR1 is SGHRS and CDR2 is YFSETQ. The CDR3 length is 14 residues. CDR3 coding DNA: TGCGCCAGCAGCTTTGGGACAGGTAGCAATGAGCAGTTCTTC. This codes for CASSFGTGSNEQFF.